This TCR beta chain was documented in a study of blood T cells in healthy people across ages (dated by TCRdb to the mid-2010s). Concerning the study at large: In model experiments, roughly one uniquely barcoded TCR beta cDNA molecule per two T cells was captured by template switching. The study measured age-related changes in TCR beta repertoire diversity using deep sequencing normalized with unique cDNA molecular identifiers. Two additional independent replicas of 1 million unique cDNA reads from the same blood draw were analyzed for two donors (one aged 18 to 29 and one aged 80 or older). Four age groups were formed from the donors: young (average roughly 16 years), middle-aged (just under 40), aged (over 55) and long-lived (approximately 78). Donors of different ages were randomly distributed across sequencing lanes to avoid experimental bias.

This clonotype occurred many times. The clone's antigen remains unknown. Per-nucleotide qualities are absent, and no much larger clonotype sits a single base away. Libraries were constructed by 5' RACE. Sequencing used an Illumina HiSeq 2500. A second PCR of about 6 to 11 cycles was run with a J-beta primer mix and a sample-barcoded 5' primer. Each TCR beta cDNA molecule received a unique molecular identifier from a template-switch 5' adaptor carrying 12 random nucleotides. Each sample yielded at least 2.5 million CDR3-containing paired-end reads. First-strand cDNA synthesis was performed from all RNA using the Mint cDNA synthesis kit, with priming by a TRBC-specific oligonucleotide. Following uracil-DNA glycosylase treatment, a first 18-cycle PCR with universal primers M1SS and BC2_uni_R was performed on all cDNA. Per the authors' processing: For normalization, 1 million high-quality reads, each with a distinct molecular identifier, were randomly selected from each sample. Instead of being binned into consensus sequences, reads with shared molecular identifiers were discarded. MiTCR, run with a Q25 quality threshold and the strictest error-elimination algorithm, handled CDR3 identification, clonotype clustering and error correction. A nonparametric unseen species model with Euler transformation was used to estimate lower-bound total TCR beta diversity. TCRdb reanalyzed the raw reads on its own, using fastp at Q25 for trimming and MiXCR for clone calling, and kept in-frame beta chains. Here each entry gathers all rows of one CDR3 protein and keeps the most common genes and DNA. The V and J calls and clone size are TCRdb's, not the authors'. This sample comprises roughly 700,000 distinct CDR3 sequences, less than 40% of them detected only once. In total, the top ten clones hold 15% of the sample.

From its cysteine to its phenylalanine, the CDR3 spans 14 amino acids. Only the CDR3 part of the read is kept: 42 bases, read in frame from the first base. The V end gives up 6 bases and the J end 9 bases, leaving 7 bases in the junction not matched to a gene. In the germline V gene (reference sequence), CDR1 corresponds to MNHNY and CDR2 to SVGAGI. The donors were 40 or so Caucasian individuals from Russia, aged roughly 6 to 100 years, who were systemically healthy. Each donor gave 9 to 10 milliliters of peripheral blood, collected into EDTA-treated Vacutainer tubes. Ficoll-Paque density-gradient centrifugation was used to isolate PBMCs, with at least 6 million obtained per sample. Total RNA, at least 6 micrograms per sample, was extracted from PBMCs with Trizol reagent. Naive CD45RAhigh/CD27high T cell percentages were measured by flow cytometry on a PBMC aliquot from every donor. Study-wide conclusions, independent of this receptor: Because donor CMV infection status was unknown, age-related changes in expanded clonotypes were potentially confounded. Observed TCR beta diversity correlated strongly with the percentage of naive T cells measured by flow cytometry. Estimates of total diversity based on one million sequenced T cells were considered lower bounds and underestimates. Compared with the aged group, more naive CD4+ T cells, fewer expanded clones and increased TCR diversity were shown by the long-lived group, suggesting age selection. Since profiling was done on bulk unsorted PBMCs, naive and antigen-experienced compartments could not be conclusively compared. Observed TCR beta diversity per million T cells fell roughly linearly with age, and a significant reduction was already apparent by age around 40.

The TCR was taken from a woman aged 80 or older in good health. Donor details come from another sample of the same person, matched by shared clones. The chain links TRBV6-6 with TRBJ1-6; 8 of the junction bases match TRBD1. The sample was blood. The nucleotide sequence is TGTGCCAGCAGCTCGGACAGGGTTGTTTCACCCCTCCACTTT. It translates to CASSSDRVVSPLHF.